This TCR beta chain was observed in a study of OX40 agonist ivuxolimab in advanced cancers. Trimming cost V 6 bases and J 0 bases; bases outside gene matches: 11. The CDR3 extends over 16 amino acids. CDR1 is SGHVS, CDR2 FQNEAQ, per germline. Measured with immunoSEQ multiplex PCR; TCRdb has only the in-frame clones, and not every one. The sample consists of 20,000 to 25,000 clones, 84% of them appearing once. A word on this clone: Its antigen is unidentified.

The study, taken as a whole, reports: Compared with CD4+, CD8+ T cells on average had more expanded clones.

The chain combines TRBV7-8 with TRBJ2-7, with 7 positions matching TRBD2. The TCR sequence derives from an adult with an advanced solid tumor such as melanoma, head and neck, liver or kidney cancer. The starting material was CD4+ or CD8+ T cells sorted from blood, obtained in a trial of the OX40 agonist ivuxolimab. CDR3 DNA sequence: TGTGCCAGCAGTGACGGCGGGGGACCGAGCTCCTACGAGCAGTACTTC. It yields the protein CASSDGGGPSSYEQYF.